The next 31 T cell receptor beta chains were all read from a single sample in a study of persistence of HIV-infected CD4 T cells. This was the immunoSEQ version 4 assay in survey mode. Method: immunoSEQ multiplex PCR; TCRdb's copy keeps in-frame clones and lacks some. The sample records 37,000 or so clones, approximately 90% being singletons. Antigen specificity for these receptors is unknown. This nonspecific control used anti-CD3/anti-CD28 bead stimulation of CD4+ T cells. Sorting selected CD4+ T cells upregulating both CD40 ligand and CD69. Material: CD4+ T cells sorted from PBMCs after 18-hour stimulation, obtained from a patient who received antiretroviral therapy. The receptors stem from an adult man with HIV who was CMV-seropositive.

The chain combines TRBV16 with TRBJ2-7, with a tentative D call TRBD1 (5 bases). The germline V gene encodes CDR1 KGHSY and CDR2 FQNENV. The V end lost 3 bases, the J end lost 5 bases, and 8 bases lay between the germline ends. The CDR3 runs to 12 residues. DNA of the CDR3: TGTGCCAGCAGCCAGCAGGGTCACGAGCAGTACTTC. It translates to CASSQQGHEQYF.

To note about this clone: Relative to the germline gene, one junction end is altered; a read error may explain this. CDR3 loop: CASSESTGTGTTSVF. CDR3 bases: TGTGCCAGCAGCGAATCAACCGGGACAGGGACGACATCTGTCTTT. This rearrangement joins TRBV7-2 to TRBJ1-1, with 9 bases fitting TRBD1. The CDR3 loop spans 15 amino acids. Germline V gene lookup returns CDR1 SGHTA and CDR2 FQGNSA.

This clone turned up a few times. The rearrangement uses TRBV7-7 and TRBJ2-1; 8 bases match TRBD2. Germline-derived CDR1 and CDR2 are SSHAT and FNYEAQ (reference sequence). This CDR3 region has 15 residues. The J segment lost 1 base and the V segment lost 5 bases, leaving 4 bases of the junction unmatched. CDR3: CASSKTSVSYNEQFF. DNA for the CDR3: TGTGCCAGCAGCAAGACTAGCGTTTCCTACAATGAGCAGTTCTTC.

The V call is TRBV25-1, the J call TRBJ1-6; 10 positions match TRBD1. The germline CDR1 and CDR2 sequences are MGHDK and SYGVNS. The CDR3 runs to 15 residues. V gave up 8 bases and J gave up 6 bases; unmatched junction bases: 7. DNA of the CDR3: TGTGCCAGCCGAGAGGACAGGGGGACTAATTCACCCCTCCACTTT. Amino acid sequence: CASREDRGTNSPLHF.

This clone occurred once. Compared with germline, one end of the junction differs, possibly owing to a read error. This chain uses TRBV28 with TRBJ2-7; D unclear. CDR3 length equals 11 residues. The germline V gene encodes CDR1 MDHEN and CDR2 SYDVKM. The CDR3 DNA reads TGTGCCAGCAGTTTACGAGGACCCCCCGGGTTC. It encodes CASSLRGPPGF.

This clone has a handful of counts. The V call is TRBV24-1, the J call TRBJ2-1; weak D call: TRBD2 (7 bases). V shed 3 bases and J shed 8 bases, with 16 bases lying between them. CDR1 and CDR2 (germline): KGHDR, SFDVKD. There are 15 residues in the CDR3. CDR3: CATSDAGAGEDEQFF. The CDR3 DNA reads TGTGCCACCAGTGATGCGGGAGCAGGGGAAGATGAGCAGTTCTTC.

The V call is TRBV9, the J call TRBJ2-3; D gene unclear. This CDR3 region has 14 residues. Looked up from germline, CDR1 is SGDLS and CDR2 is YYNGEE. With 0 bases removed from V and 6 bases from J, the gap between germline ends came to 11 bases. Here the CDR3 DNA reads TGTGCCAGCAGCGTAGTTCCTGATCGGGATACGCAGTATTTT. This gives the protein CASSVVPDRDTQYF.

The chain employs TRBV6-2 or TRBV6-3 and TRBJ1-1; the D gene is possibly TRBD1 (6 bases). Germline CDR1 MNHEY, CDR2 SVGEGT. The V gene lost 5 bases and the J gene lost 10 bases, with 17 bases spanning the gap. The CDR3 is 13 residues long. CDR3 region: CASSKGQGYRAFF. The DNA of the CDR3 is TGTGCCAGCAGTAAGGGACAAGGGTATCGAGCTTTCTTT.

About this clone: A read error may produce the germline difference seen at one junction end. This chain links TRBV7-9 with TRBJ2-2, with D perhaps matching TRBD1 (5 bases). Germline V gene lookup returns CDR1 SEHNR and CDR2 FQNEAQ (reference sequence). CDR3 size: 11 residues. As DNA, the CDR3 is TGCATCCCCAGGGACACCGGGGAGCTGTTTTTT. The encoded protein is CIPRDTGELFF.

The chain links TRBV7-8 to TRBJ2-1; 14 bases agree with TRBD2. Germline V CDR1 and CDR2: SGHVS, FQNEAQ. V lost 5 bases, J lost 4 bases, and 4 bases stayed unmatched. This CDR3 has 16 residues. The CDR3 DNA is TGTGCCAGCAGCAAGACTAGCGGGGGGGTTTACAATGAGCAGTTCTTC. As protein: CASSKTSGGVYNEQFF. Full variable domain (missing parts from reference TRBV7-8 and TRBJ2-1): GAGVSQSPRYKVAKRGQDVALRCDPISGHVSLFWYQQALGQGPEFLTYFQNEAQLDKSGLPSDRFFAERPEGSVSTLKIQRTQQEDSAVYLCASSKTSGGVYNEQFFGPGTRLTVL.

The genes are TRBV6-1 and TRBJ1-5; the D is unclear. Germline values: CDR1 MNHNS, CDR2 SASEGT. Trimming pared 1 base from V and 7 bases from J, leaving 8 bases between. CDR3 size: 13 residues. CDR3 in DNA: TGTGCCAGCAGTGAAGGAAGGGCCCAGCCCCAGCATTTT. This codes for CASSEGRAQPQHF.

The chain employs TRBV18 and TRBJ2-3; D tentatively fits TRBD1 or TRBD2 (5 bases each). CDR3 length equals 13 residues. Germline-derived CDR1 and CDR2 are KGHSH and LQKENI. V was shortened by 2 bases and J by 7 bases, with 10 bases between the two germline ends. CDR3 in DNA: TGTGCCAGCTCACCAGAGAGGGGCAATACGCAGTATTTT. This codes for CASSPERGNTQYF.

CDR3 DNA sequence: TGCGCCAGCAGCTTGGAGGCCTACACCGGGCCACTGTTTTTT. Translating gives CASSLEAYTGPLFF. The chain joins TRBV5-1 to TRBJ1-4, with D unclear. Between the trimmed V and J ends, which lost 0 bases and 13 bases, there was a span of 16 bases. Germline V CDR1 and CDR2: SGHRS, YFSETQ. This CDR3 comprises 14 residues.

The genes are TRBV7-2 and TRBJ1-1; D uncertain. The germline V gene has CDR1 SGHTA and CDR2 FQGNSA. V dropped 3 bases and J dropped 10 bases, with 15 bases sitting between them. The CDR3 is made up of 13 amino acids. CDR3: CASSLGQANGAFF. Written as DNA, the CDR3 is TGTGCCAGCAGCTTGGGTCAGGCAAACGGAGCTTTCTTT. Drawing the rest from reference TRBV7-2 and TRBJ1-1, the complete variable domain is GAGVSQSPSNKVTEKGKDVELRCDPISGHTALYWYRQSLGQGLEFLIYFQGNSAPDKSGLPSDRFSAERTGGSVSTLTIQRTQQEDSAVYLCASSLGQANGAFFGQGTRLTVV.

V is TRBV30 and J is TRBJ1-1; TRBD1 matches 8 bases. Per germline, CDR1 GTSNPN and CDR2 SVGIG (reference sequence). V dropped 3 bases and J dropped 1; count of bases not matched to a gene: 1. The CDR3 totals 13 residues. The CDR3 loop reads CAWRDRANTEAFF. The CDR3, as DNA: TGTGCCTGGAGGGACAGGGCGAACACTGAAGCTTTCTTT.

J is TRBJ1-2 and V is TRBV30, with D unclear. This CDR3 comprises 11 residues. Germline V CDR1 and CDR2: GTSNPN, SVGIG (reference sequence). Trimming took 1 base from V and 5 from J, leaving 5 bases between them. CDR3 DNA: TGTGCCTGGAGTGGAAATTATGGCTACACCTTC. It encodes CAWSGNYGYTF.

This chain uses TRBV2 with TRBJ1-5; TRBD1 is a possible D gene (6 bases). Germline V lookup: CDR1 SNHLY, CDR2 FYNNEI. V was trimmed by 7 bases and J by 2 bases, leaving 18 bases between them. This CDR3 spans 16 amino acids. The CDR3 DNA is TGTGCCAGCAACATAGTGGGGGGCTTCGGCAATCAGCCCCAGCATTTT. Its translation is CASNIVGGFGNQPQHF.

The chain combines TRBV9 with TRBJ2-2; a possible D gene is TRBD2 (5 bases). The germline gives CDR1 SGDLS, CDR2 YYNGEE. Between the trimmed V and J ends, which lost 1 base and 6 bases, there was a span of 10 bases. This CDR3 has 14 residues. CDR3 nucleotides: TGTGCCAGCAGCGTATCTTCTAGCTCCGGGGAGCTGTTTTTT. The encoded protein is CASSVSSSSGELFF.

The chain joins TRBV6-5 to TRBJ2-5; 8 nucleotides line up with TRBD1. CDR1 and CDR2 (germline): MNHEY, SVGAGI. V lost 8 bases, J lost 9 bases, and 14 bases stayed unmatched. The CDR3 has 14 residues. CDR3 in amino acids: CASQGALGPGAQYF. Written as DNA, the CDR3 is TGTGCCAGCCAGGGGGCCCTGGGGCCCGGGGCCCAGTACTTC.

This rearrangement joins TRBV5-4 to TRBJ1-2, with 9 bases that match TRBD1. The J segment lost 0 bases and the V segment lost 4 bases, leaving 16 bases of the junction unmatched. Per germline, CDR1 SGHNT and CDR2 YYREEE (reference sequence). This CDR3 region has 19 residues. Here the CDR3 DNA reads TGTGCCAGCAGCCCAACGAAGCTGACAGGGGGAGGTACTAACTATGGCTACACCTTC. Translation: CASSPTKLTGGGTNYGYTF.

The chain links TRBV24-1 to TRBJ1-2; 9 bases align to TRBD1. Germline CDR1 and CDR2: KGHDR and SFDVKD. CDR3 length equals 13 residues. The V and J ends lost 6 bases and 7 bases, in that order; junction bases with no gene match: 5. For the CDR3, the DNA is TGTGCCACCAGTCCGGGACAGGGACGTGGCTACACCTTC. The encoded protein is CATSPGQGRGYTF.

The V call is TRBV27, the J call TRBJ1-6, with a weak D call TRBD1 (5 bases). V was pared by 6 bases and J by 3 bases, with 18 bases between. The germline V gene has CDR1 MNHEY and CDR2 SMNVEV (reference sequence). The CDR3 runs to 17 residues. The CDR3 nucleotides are TGTGCCAGCAGCTTCTTGGCGACGGGGGACTATAATTCACCCCTCCACTTT. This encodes CASSFLATGDYNSPLHF.

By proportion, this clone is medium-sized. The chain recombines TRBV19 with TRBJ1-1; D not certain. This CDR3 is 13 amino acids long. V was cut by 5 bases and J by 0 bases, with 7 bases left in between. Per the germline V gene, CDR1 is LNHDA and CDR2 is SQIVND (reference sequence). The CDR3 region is CASSFNMNTEAFF. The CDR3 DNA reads TGTGCCAGTAGTTTCAACATGAACACTGAAGCTTTCTTT.

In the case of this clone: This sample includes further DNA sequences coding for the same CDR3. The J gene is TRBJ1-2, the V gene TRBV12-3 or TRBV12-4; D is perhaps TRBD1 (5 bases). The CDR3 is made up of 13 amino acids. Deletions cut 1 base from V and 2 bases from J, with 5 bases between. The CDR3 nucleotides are TGTGCCAGCAGTTTAGGACAGAACTATGGCTACACCTTC. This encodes CASSLGQNYGYTF.

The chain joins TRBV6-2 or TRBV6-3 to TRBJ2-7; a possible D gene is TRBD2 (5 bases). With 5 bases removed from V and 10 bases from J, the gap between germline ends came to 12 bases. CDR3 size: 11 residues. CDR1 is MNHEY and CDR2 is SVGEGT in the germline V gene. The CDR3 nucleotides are TGTGCCAGCAGTCAAGAGGGTAGTCAGTACTTC. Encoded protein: CASSQEGSQYF.

This CDR3 reads CAISESRGSGGYTF. The CDR3 nucleotides read TGTGCCATCAGTGAGTCCCGGGGGAGCGGTGGCTACACCTTC. The J gene is TRBJ1-2, the V gene TRBV10-3; D is possibly TRBD1 (5 bases). The CDR3 spans 14 residues. Germline loops: CDR1 ENHRY, CDR2 SYGVKD. V lost 0 bases, J lost 7 bases, and 12 bases lay in between.

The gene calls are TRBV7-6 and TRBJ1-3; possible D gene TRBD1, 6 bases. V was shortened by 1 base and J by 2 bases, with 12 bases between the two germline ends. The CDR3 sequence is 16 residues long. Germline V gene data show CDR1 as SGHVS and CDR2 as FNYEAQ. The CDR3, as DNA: TGTGCCAGCAGCTTAGTATCCAGGGGTGCTGGAAACACCATATATTTT. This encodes CASSLVSRGAGNTIYF.

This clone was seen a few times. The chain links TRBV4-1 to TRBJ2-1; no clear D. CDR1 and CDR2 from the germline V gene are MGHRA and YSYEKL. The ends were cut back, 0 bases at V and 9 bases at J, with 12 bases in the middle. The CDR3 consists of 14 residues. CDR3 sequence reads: CASSQDLGNGEQFF. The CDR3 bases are TGCGCCAGCAGCCAAGATCTAGGGAACGGTGAGCAGTTCTTC.

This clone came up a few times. The CDR3 DNA sequence: TGTGCCAGCTCACTCATGACACCGCCGGGTGAGCAGTTCTTC. It codes for CASSLMTPPGEQFF. This chain joins TRBV18 and TRBJ2-1; D is uncertain. This CDR3 spans 14 amino acids. Trimming shortened V by 4 bases and J by 9 bases, and 16 bases separated the two germline ends. Germline lookup yields CDR1 KGHSH and CDR2 LQKENI.

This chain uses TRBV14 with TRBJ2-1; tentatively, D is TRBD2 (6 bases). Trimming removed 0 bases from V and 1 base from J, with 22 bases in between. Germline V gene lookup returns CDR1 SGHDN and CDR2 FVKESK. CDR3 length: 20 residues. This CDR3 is CASSQDMGRLADKSYNEQFF. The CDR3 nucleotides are TGTGCCAGCAGCCAAGATATGGGCAGATTAGCGGACAAATCCTACAATGAGCAGTTCTTC.

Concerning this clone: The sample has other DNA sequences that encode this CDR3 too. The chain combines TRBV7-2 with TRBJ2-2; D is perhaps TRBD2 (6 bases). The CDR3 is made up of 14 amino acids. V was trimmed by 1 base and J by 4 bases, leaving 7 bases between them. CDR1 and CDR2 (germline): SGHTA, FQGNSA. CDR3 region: CASSLVGGTGELFF. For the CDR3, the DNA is TGTGCCAGCAGCTTAGTGGGGGGCACCGGGGAGCTGTTTTTT.